Listed below are T cell receptor beta chains from one sample, sequenced in a study of blood T cells in healthy people across ages. In TCRdb, the 5' RACE reads were re-called with MiXCR into one record per CDR3 protein. This table holds roughly 500,000 distinct CDR3 sequences, about 25% found once. Another study also made use of these data, one on T cells of mothers and their children.

Input material: blood. The receptors come from a boy between 10 and 17 years old in good health. Both conserved end residues are part of each CDR3.

>TRBJ2-7|TRBV20-1
CSAWTGFSSYEQYF
>TRBJ2-7|TRBV7-9
CASSPGLEGSYEQYF
>TRBJ2-7|TRBV2
CASSGGPRKWYEQYF
>TRBJ2-1|TRBV29-1
CSVEGGLRQFF
>TRBJ2-5|TRBV7-2
CAGSLVLGTGKEETQYF
>NA|TRBV12-3/TRBV12-4
CASSRRASGLAGEAPNEQFF
>NA|TRBV6-1
CASTPEPGGSLNEQFF
>TRBJ2-5|TRBV7-9
CASSPGTGAETQYF
>TRBJ2-1|TRBV20-1
CSARDGSRGREQFF
>TRBJ1-2|TRBV20-1
CSARGRQRRDTF
>TRBJ2-1|TRBV2
CASSSKTDPLGMEQFF
>TRBJ1-2|TRBV7-9
CASSSSRTGNYGYTF
>TRBJ2-2|TRBV6-5
CASSYAGQGPYTGELFF
>TRBJ2-3|TRBV7-2
CASSLGVSSTDTQYF
>TRBJ2-7|TRBV19
CASSSQQGAYEQYF
>TRBJ1-4|TRBV6-1
CASRGREEEKLFF
>TRBJ2-7|TRBV6-1
CVSCEVPGRGAYEQYF
>TRBJ1-1|TRBV6-1
CASRIKVGGDSTEAFF
>TRBJ2-3|TRBV15
CATAGQGRTDTQYF
>TRBJ2-5|TRBV4-3
CASSRGGVLEETQYF
>TRBJ2-3|TRBV12-3/TRBV12-4
CASSQLTSALTDTQYF
>NA|TRBV10-3
CAISESVGRDYEQYF